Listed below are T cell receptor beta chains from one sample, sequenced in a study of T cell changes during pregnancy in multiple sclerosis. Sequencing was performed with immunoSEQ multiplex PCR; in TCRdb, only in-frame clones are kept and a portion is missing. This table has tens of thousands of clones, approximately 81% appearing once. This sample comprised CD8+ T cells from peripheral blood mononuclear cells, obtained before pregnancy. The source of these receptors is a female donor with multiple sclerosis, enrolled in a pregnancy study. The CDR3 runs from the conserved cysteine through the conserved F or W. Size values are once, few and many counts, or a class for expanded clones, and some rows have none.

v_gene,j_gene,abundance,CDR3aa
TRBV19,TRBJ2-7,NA,CASSIGHESYEQYF
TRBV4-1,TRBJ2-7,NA,CASSQEDRDYEQYF
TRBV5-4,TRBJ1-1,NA,CASSLVRDGTEAFF
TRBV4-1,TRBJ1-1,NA,CASSQVSSEFTEAFF
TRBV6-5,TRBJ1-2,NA,CASNSRGNTDGYTF
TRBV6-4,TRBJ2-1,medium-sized,CASSAGTSGDNEQFF
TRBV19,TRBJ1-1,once,CASTRALNTEAFF
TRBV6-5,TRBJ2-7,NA,CASSYDSSYEQYF
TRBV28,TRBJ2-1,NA,CASSTAFRGVGNEQFF
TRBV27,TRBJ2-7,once,CASSFSGETYEQYF
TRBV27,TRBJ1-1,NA,CASSRTGGRTEAFF
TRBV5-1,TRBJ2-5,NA,CASSPPGGETQYF
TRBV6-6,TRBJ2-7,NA,CASSPSEIGYEQYF
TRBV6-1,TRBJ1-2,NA,CASRDYYYGYTF
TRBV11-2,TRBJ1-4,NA,CASSLKPGQYSTNEKLFF
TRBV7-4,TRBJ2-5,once,CASSGLAGVGETQYF
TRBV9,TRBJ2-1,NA,CASSVDVRRRDNEQFF
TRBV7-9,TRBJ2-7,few,CASSSLAGGPYEQYF
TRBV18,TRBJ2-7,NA,CASSPPSGSPYEQYF
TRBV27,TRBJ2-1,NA,CASSLLSGRVIGDEQFF
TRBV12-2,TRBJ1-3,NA,CASRSGEIQAISGNTIYF
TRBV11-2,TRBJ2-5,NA,CASQTSGSYETQYF
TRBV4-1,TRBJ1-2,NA,CASARETGGSYGYTF
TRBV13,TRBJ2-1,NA,CASSPRPAGPRNEQFF
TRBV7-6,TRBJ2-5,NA,CASSLDWGTAQETQYF
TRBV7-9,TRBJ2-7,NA,CASSSDRGEQYF
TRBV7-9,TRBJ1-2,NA,CASTTDPYGYTF
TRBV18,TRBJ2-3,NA,CASSTDRGSVYTQYF
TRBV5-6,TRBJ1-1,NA,CASSLYYRWGPHTEAFF
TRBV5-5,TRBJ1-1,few,CASSPGVTEAFF
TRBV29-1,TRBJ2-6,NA,CSVAGQGAGANVLTF
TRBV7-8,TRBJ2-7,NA,CASSFSGISYEQYF
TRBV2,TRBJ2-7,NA,CANDAAAEPYEQYF
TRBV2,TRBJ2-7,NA,CASSESGTDLYEQYF
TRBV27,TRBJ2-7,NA,CASSLGSGRFSYEQYF
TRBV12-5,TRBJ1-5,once,CASGLGGQPQHF
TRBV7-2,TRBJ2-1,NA,CASSLVPGTSVSYNEQFF
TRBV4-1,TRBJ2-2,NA,CASSQDERASPWVTGELFF
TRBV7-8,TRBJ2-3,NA,CASSRPGLDTDTQYF
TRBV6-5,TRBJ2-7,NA,CASSYYGSSSPYEQYF
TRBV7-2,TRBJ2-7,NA,CASSFGTGCCGEQYF
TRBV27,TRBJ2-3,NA,CASRGLAGATDTQYF
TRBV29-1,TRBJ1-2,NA,CSVAPVYGYTF
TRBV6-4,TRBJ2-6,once,CASSDDTGANVLTF
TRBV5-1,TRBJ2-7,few,CASSPGLAILYEQYF
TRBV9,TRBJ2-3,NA,CASSVGLAVTDTQYF
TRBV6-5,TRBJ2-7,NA,CASSYSTGDTSYEQYF
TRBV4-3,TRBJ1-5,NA,CASSQELTSGRRRNQPQHF
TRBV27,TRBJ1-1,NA,CASSVLGPQNTEAFF